Below, 12 T cell receptor beta chains from the same sample are listed, as sequenced in a study of T cell responses to AZD1222 COVID-19 vaccine. The protocol was immunoSEQ multiplex PCR, while the TCRdb copy is restricted to in-frame clones and leaves out a portion. The sample has 110,000 to 150,000 clones, roughly 91% seen once. The sample in question was peripheral blood, obtained 28 days after the second AZD1222 dose. These receptor sequences come from an adult who received the AZD1222 COVID-19 vaccine.

The V gene is TRBV6-5, the J gene TRBJ1-2; D possibly corresponds to TRBD1 (6 bases). CDR1 is MNHEY and CDR2 is SVGAGI in the germline V gene. CDR3 length: 14 residues. V gave up 7 bases and J gave up 1 base, with 13 bases separating them. In DNA form, the CDR3 reads TGTGCCAGCATTGTGAGGGGGAGTAACTATGGCTACACCTTC. This translates into CASIVRGSNYGYTF.

This chain uses TRBV9 with TRBJ1-6; TRBD1 aligns across 8 bases. J lost 7 bases, V lost 1 base, and 4 bases had no gene match. CDR1 and CDR2 (germline): SGDLS, YYNGEE. The CDR3 extends over 15 amino acids. The CDR3 reads CASSVTGGRNSPLHF. The CDR3 DNA reads as TGTGCCAGCAGCGTAACAGGGGGTAGGAATTCACCCCTCCACTTT.

The chain recombines TRBV2 with TRBJ2-2; TRBD2 agrees at 7 bases. Trimming cost V 5 bases and J 3 bases; bases outside gene matches: 6. Germline V gives CDR1 SNHLY, CDR2 FYNNEI. The length of the CDR3 is 15 residues. CDR3 loop: CASSRTRIDTGELFF. The DNA for the CDR3 is TGTGCCAGCAGTCGGACTAGGATCGACACCGGGGAGCTGTTTTTT.

This clone was seen a handful of times. The CDR3 reads CASSEAWGLNTIYF. CDR3 bases: TGTGCCAGCAGTGAAGCATGGGGACTAAACACCATATATTTT. The V call is TRBV2, the J call TRBJ1-3; the D gene is possibly TRBD1 (5 bases). The CDR3 extends over 14 amino acids. The germline V and J ends were trimmed by 0 bases and 6 bases, with 9 bases remaining between them. The germline V gene has CDR1 SNHLY and CDR2 FYNNEI.

The chain carries TRBV7-9 and TRBJ1-2; TRBD1 might be the D (6 bases). The CDR3 has 15 amino acids. Looked up from germline, CDR1 is SEHNR and CDR2 is FQNEAQ (reference sequence). V lost 5 bases, J lost 2 bases, and 15 bases lay in between. For the CDR3, the DNA is TGTGCCAGCAGCCCGGGGGCGGGGGGGAACTATGGCTACACCTTC. Amino acid sequence: CASSPGAGGNYGYTF.

DNA of the CDR3: TGTGCCAGCAGCCTAAGGTCGGGGGCCAGCAATCAGCCCCAGCATTTT. Translated, it gives CASSLRSGASNQPQHF. V is TRBV3-1 (or the pseudogene TRBV3-2) and J is TRBJ1-5, with D maybe TRBD1 (6 bases). Germline V CDR1 and CDR2: LGHDT, YNNKEL (reference sequence). Trimming removed 4 bases from V and 1 base from J, with 14 bases in between. This CDR3 region has 16 residues.

This rearrangement joins TRBV9 to TRBJ1-1; tentatively, D is TRBD1 (6 bases). Trimming pared 3 bases from V and 0 bases from J, leaving 12 bases between. This CDR3 has 15 amino acids. CDR1 SGDLS and CDR2 YYNGEE come from the germline V gene. CDR3 sequence: CASSGLGGMNTEAFF. The CDR3 bases are TGTGCCAGCAGCGGACTAGGGGGTATGAACACTGAAGCTTTCTTT.

The genes are TRBV10-3 and TRBJ2-7; 10 bases are shared with TRBD1. V lost 10 bases and J lost 5; bases outside the gene matches: 8. The CDR3 covers 13 residues. Germline lookup yields CDR1 ENHRY and CDR2 SYGVKD. The CDR3 coding sequence is TGTGCCACCAGACAGGGGGCGAGTAACGAGCAGTACTTC. Protein sequence: CATRQGASNEQYF.

J is TRBJ2-1 and V is TRBV6-5, with a weak D call TRBD2 (5 bases). The CDR3 is 14 residues long. The germline CDR1 and CDR2 sequences are MNHEY and SVGAGI. V shed 4 bases and J shed 7 bases, with 14 bases lying between them. In DNA form, the CDR3 reads TGTGCCAGCAGTTTCCCAGGACTTTCGAATGAGCAGTTCTTC. Translation gives CASSFPGLSNEQFF.

The rearrangement uses TRBV25-1 and TRBJ1-4; D is uncertain. There are 14 residues in the CDR3. Germline CDR1 reads MGHDK; CDR2 reads SYGVNS. Trimming removed 0 bases at V and 6 bases at J, with 8 bases between. The CDR3 coding sequence is TGTGCCAGCAGTGAATATGGGTCCGATGAAAAACTGTTTTTT. This encodes CASSEYGSDEKLFF.

This clone was detected only a few times. The chain recombines TRBV6-1 with TRBJ1-2; D gene unclear. Germline V lookup: CDR1 MNHNS, CDR2 SASEGT. CDR3 length equals 17 residues. V dropped 2 bases and J dropped 2 bases, with 18 bases sitting between them. The CDR3, as DNA: TGTGCCAGCAGTGAACCCCCCGCGAAAGGGTCCAACTATGGCTACACCTTC. Translated: CASSEPPAKGSNYGYTF.

The gene calls are TRBV5-1 and TRBJ1-5, with 7 nucleotides matching TRBD1. CDR1 is SGHRS and CDR2 is YFSETQ in the germline V gene. J was trimmed by 7 bases and V by 5 bases; bases with no gene match: 6. The CDR3 totals 13 residues. This CDR3 is CASSSGGGQPQHF. In DNA form, the CDR3 reads TGCGCCAGCAGTTCAGGGGGTGGACAGCCCCAGCATTTT.